Reported below is one T cell receptor beta chain. As yet, its antigen is unknown. The CDR3 covers 15 residues. From germline, CDR1 is MGHRA and CDR2 YSYEKL. Trimming pared 0 bases from V and 5 bases from J, leaving 11 bases between. TCRdb reprocessed the reads via MiXCR and lists one record per CDR3 protein. Of some 170,000 distinct CDR3 sequences listed, about a sixth are singletons. This entry belongs to a study of T cell repertoires in cytomegalovirus infection. Study overall: CMV infection and matching HLA type were both indicated by public TCR beta signatures. Points from the study as a whole: The cumulative frequency of public TCR beta families distinguished individuals who carried CMV together with the relevant HLA. In two of eight donors, the top clonotype was HLA-C-restricted CMV-specific.

The chain has TRBV4-1 and TRBJ2-1; D is perhaps TRBD2 (5 bases). The clonotype was recovered from a human donor in good health (CMV status not recorded). Some clones in this sample may be carry-over from other donors' samples. The sequencing sample was made of CD8+ T cells from PBMCs. DNA of the CDR3: TGCGCCAGCAGCCAAGACGGCGACGGGAACAATGAGCAGTTCTTC. Its protein is CASSQDGDGNNEQFF.